Listed here are 19 T cell receptor beta chains from one sample, sequenced in a study of human T cells and chemical hapten exposure. The time point is: healthy volunteer bleed at 2 weeks. Total RNA was isolated from whole blood that had not been fractionated. TCRdb independently ran MiXCR on the RACE reads; one entry per CDR3 protein. The sample lists about 46,000 distinct CDR3 sequences, roughly 4% occurring once. Sequencing was done on a sample of whole blood. The receptor set was obtained from a female donor in good health. Some clones in this sample may be carry-over from other donors' samples.

This clonotype was seen many times. The J gene is TRBJ2-3, the V gene TRBV20-1; TRBD1 is a possible D gene (5 bases). CDR1 DFQATT and CDR2 SNEGSKA come from the germline V gene (reference sequence). Between the trimmed V and J ends, which lost 2 bases and 0 bases, there was a span of 6 bases. This CDR3 is built from 13 residues. Here the CDR3 reads CSARQGSTDTQYF. The CDR3 DNA sequence: TGCAGTGCTAGACAGGGTAGCACAGATACGCAGTATTTT.

This clonotype showed up many times. The V and J genes are TRBV20-1 and TRBJ1-1, with D possibly TRBD1 on 6 matching bases. V lost 8 bases, J lost 11 bases, and 18 bases lay in between. Germline CDR1 is DFQATT and CDR2 is SNEGSKA (reference sequence). The CDR3 spans 11 residues. In nucleotides, the CDR3 is TGCAGTCATAAAGGGGGGGGAGAGGCTTTCTTT. Encoded protein: CSHKGGGEAFF.

This clonotype was counted at least ten times. The chain couples TRBV4-3 to TRBJ1-2, with 11 bases that match TRBD1. The CDR3 sequence is 15 residues long. V lost 1 base to trimming and J lost 8 bases; unmatched junction nucleotides: 6. From germline, CDR1 is LGHNA and CDR2 YSLEER. The CDR3 protein is CASSQASRTGGGYTF. The CDR3 bases are TGCGCCAGCAGCCAAGCATCTAGGACAGGGGGCGGCTACACCTTC.

This clonotype was detected many times. V usage is TRBV12-3 or TRBV12-4 and J usage is TRBJ2-6; TRBD1 matches 9 bases. CDR3 length equals 18 residues. The junction had 8 bases not matched to a gene; V was cut back by 5 bases and J by 0 bases. The CDR3 DNA is TGTGCCAGCAGTGCCCGGGGACAGGGTACCTCTGGGGCCAACGTCCTGACTTTC. It specifies CASSARGQGTSGANVLTF.

The table lists this clonotype with a few counts. This chain uses TRBV12-3 or TRBV12-4 with TRBJ1-3; D gene ambiguous. Trimming took 6 bases from V and 0 from J, leaving 6 bases between them. The CDR3 covers 13 residues. CDR3 loop: CASSSSSGNTIYF. Written as DNA, the CDR3 is TGTGCCAGCAGCTCTAGCTCTGGAAACACCATATATTTT.

This clonotype has ten or more counts. The V call is TRBV5-6, the J call TRBJ2-2; D remains ambiguous. This CDR3 has 16 amino acids. CDR1 and CDR2 from the germline V gene are SGHDT and YYEEEE. Trimming cost V 4 bases and J 0 bases, with 13 bases left between them. CDR3 amino acids: CASSPDGPANTGELFF. The CDR3 DNA follows: TGTGCCAGCAGCCCGGACGGGCCTGCGAACACCGGGGAGCTGTTTTTT.

Only a few counts were recorded for this clonotype. The gene calls are TRBV5-4 and TRBJ2-7, with 9 bases aligning to TRBD1. Germline loops: CDR1 SGHNT, CDR2 YYREEE (reference sequence). V lost 3 bases to trimming and J lost 3 bases; unmatched junction nucleotides: 1. The CDR3 covers 13 residues. The DNA for the CDR3 is TGTGCCAGCAGCTCGGACAGGGGCTACGAGCAGTACTTC. The encoded protein is CASSSDRGYEQYF. Complete variable domain (other parts from reference TRBV5-4 and TRBJ2-7): ETGVTQSPTHLIKTRGQQVTLRCSSQSGHNTVSWYQQALGQGPQFIFQYYREEENGRGNFPPRFSGLQFPNYSSELNVNALELDDSALYLCASSSDRGYEQYFGPGTRLTVT.

This clonotype was counted at least ten times. The chain recombines TRBV5-1 with TRBJ1-5, with TRBD1 identical over 8 bases. The CDR3 has 16 amino acids. The germline V gene has CDR1 SGHRS and CDR2 YFSETQ. The ends lost 0 bases at V and 7 bases at J; junction bases unmatched: 9. The CDR3 sequence: CASSLGTGGEPQPQHF. Here the CDR3 DNA reads TGCGCCAGCAGCTTGGGAACAGGGGGAGAACCACAGCCCCAGCATTTT.

This clonotype was recorded at least ten times. The chain has TRBV18 and TRBJ2-7; tentative D call: TRBD1 (6 bases). CDR1 and CDR2 (germline): KGHSH, LQKENI. The CDR3 is made up of 14 amino acids. V lost 4 bases, J lost 4 bases, and 14 bases lay in between. The CDR3 bases are TGTGCCAGCTCACGGAAGGAGGACAGTTACGAGCAGTACTTC. Amino acids: CASSRKEDSYEQYF.

Ten or more counts support this clonotype. This rearrangement joins TRBV6-1 to TRBJ2-1; tentatively, D is TRBD1 or TRBD2 (6 bases each). The CDR3 is 16 residues long. V lost 6 bases and J lost 7, with 22 bases in between. The germline V gene encodes CDR1 MNHNS and CDR2 SASEGT. The CDR3 sequence: CASSDRSFGEVNEQFF. In nucleotides, the CDR3 is TGTGCCAGCAGCGACAGGTCCTTCGGGGAGGTGAATGAGCAGTTCTTC.

Ten or more counts support this clonotype. The gene calls are TRBV7-8 and TRBJ1-5, with no clear D. Germline lookup yields CDR1 SGHVS and CDR2 FQNEAQ. This CDR3 spans 16 amino acids. The V gene lost 5 bases and the J gene lost 2 bases, with 16 bases spanning the gap. The CDR3 bases are TGTGCCAGCAGCCGAAATCGGACTTCCCGCAATCAGCCCCAGCATTTT. Its translation is CASSRNRTSRNQPQHF.

This clonotype was recorded at least ten times. Compared with germline, one end of the junction differs, possibly owing to a read error. The V gene is TRBV7-2, the J gene TRBJ2-3; 9 positions match TRBD2. The CDR3 length is 15 residues. Germline values: CDR1 SGHTA, CDR2 FQGNSA. The CDR3 DNA reads TGTGCCAGCGGCTTAAGCGGGGGGCCCACAGATACGCAGTATTTT. Protein product: CASGLSGGPTDTQYF.

This clonotype was counted ten times or more. The rearrangement joins TRBV5-4 to TRBJ2-3, with TRBD2 matching 9 bases. Germline V CDR1 and CDR2: SGHNT, YYREEE (reference sequence). This CDR3 has 17 residues. V shed 3 bases and J 3 bases; nucleotides not matched to a gene: 11. CDR3 sequence: CASSSGQAGGHTDTQYF. CDR3 nucleotide sequence: TGTGCCAGCAGCTCGGGTCAAGCGGGGGGCCATACAGATACGCAGTATTTT.

This clonotype was recorded many times. The chain is built from TRBV6-4 and TRBJ2-6; no clear D. CDR3 length: 19 residues. Germline V lookup: CDR1 MRHNA, CDR2 SNTAGT. Trimming shortened V by 3 bases and J by 0 bases, and 18 bases separated the two germline ends. CDR3 loop: CASSDIPLGLYSGANVLTF. CDR3 sequence (DNA): TGTGCCAGCAGTGATATCCCTCTTGGGCTGTACTCTGGGGCCAACGTCCTGACTTTC.

Many counts were recorded for this clonotype. The chain uses TRBV7-2 and TRBJ2-3; D is unclear. V gave up 3 bases and J gave up 3 bases, with 1 base separating them. This CDR3 has 11 amino acids. Germline-derived CDR1 and CDR2 are SGHTA and FQGNSA. CDR3 region: CASSLTDTQYF. The CDR3 region has the DNA TGTGCCAGCAGCTTGACAGATACGCAGTATTTT.

This clonotype was recorded at least ten times. This chain connects TRBV5-5 to TRBJ2-3; possibly TRBD1 for D (5 bases). CDR1 is SGHKS, CDR2 YYEKEE, per germline (reference sequence). This CDR3 has 16 residues. V gave up 4 bases and J gave up 2 bases, with 17 bases separating them. For the CDR3, the DNA is TGTGCCAGCAGCCAACTACAGGAGCCTCACACAGATACGCAGTATTTT. Protein: CASSQLQEPHTDTQYF.

The chain couples TRBV7-9 to TRBJ1-3, with 8 bases lining up with TRBD1. Germline V gene data show CDR1 as SEHNR and CDR2 as FQNEAQ (reference sequence). Unmatched junction bases numbered 14, after V lost 1 base and J lost 9 bases. The length of the CDR3 is 17 residues. The CDR3 loop is CASSLGPSRTGKSTIYF. For the CDR3, the DNA is TGTGCCAGCAGCTTAGGGCCTTCTCGGACAGGGAAGTCCACCATATATTTT.

Ten or more counts support this clonotype. V gene TRBV6-2 or TRBV6-3 combines with J gene TRBJ1-1; D unresolved. CDR1 is MNHEY, CDR2 SVGEGT, per germline. V gave up 6 bases and J gave up 0 bases, with 8 bases separating them. The CDR3 consists of 13 residues. DNA for the CDR3: TGTGCCAGCAGCAGGAGCATGAACACTGAAGCTTTCTTT. Translation gives CASSRSMNTEAFF.

This clonotype was seen ten or more times. V usage is TRBV2 and J usage is TRBJ2-7, with TRBD1 identical over 7 bases. The CDR3 totals 17 residues. From germline, CDR1 is SNHLY and CDR2 FYNNEI. The junction had 16 bases not matched to a gene; V was cut back by 3 bases and J by 5 bases. DNA for the CDR3: TGTGCCAGCAGTGACAACTTGACAGGGTATGAGTCGCACGAGCAGTACTTC. This gives the protein CASSDNLTGYESHEQYF.